This is a list of T cell receptor beta chains from one sample in a study of blood T cell repertoires in COVID-19. Produced via immunoSEQ multiplex PCR; TCRdb's table is partial and in-frame only. This table holds hundreds of thousands of clones, approximately 88% found once. The specimen sequenced was peripheral blood. These receptors were obtained from a woman in her seventies with COVID-19, enrolled during active disease. Each CDR3 is given with its conserved first and last residue. Fields, in order: J gene, V gene, CDR3 protein.

j_call: TRBJ2-1
v_call: TRBV6-2/TRBV6-3
cdr3_aa: CASSYVSKQFF

j_call: TRBJ2-1
v_call: TRBV3-1/TRBV3-2
cdr3_aa: CASSQERRTSNNEQFF

j_call: TRBJ1-1
v_call: TRBV6-6
cdr3_aa: CASSRVTDTEAFF

j_call: TRBJ2-5
v_call: TRBV5-1
cdr3_aa: CASGRTAVLWEETQYF

j_call: TRBJ2-1
v_call: TRBV15
cdr3_aa: CATSRRTSGNYNEQFF

j_call: TRBJ1-3
v_call: TRBV19
cdr3_aa: CASTRDRGNTIYF

j_call: TRBJ1-5
v_call: TRBV9
cdr3_aa: CASSEGVAQPQHF

j_call: TRBJ1-6
v_call: TRBV2
cdr3_aa: CASSRGNSPLHF

j_call: TRBJ2-7
v_call: TRBV14
cdr3_aa: CASSQGLSVYEQYF

j_call: TRBJ2-7
v_call: TRBV6-5
cdr3_aa: CASSTGTTTYEQYF

j_call: TRBJ1-2
v_call: TRBV9
cdr3_aa: CASSPQSRQGAGYTF

j_call: TRBJ2-7
v_call: TRBV5-6
cdr3_aa: CASGRQGFYEQYF

j_call: TRBJ1-5
v_call: TRBV5-5
cdr3_aa: CASSLIGNQPQHF

j_call: TRBJ1-2
v_call: TRBV30
cdr3_aa: CAWSVLDLEGYTF

j_call: TRBJ2-1
v_call: TRBV10-3
cdr3_aa: CAISDRGLAVNEQFF

j_call: TRBJ2-6
v_call: TRBV28
cdr3_aa: CASSFLGAGANVLTF

j_call: TRBJ2-1
v_call: TRBV4-3
cdr3_aa: CASSQAQGREIFYEQFF

j_call: TRBJ1-2
v_call: TRBV3-1/TRBV3-2
cdr3_aa: CASSETGPDYGYTF

j_call: TRBJ1-6
v_call: TRBV5-1
cdr3_aa: CASSPGDSNSPLHF

j_call: TRBJ2-3
v_call: TRBV3-1/TRBV3-2
cdr3_aa: CASSQGTSGANFGTDTQYF

j_call: TRBJ2-2
v_call: TRBV2
cdr3_aa: CASHEGQKLTNTGELFF

j_call: TRBJ1-1
v_call: TRBV5-4
cdr3_aa: CASSTQGLNTEAFF

j_call: TRBJ1-5
v_call: TRBV12-3/TRBV12-4
cdr3_aa: CASRRDNNQPQHF

j_call: TRBJ1-3
v_call: TRBV19
cdr3_aa: CASSTGSGNTIYF

j_call: TRBJ2-5
v_call: TRBV5-4
cdr3_aa: CASSPSGQGITQYF

j_call: TRBJ2-4
v_call: TRBV7-2
cdr3_aa: CASSLKPQTGQYF

j_call: TRBJ2-7
v_call: TRBV11-2
cdr3_aa: CASSLGLAGEVEQYF

j_call: TRBJ1-5
v_call: TRBV18
cdr3_aa: CASSQRTVSNQPQHF

j_call: TRBJ2-2
v_call: TRBV29-1
cdr3_aa: CSAKGGTRSGELFF